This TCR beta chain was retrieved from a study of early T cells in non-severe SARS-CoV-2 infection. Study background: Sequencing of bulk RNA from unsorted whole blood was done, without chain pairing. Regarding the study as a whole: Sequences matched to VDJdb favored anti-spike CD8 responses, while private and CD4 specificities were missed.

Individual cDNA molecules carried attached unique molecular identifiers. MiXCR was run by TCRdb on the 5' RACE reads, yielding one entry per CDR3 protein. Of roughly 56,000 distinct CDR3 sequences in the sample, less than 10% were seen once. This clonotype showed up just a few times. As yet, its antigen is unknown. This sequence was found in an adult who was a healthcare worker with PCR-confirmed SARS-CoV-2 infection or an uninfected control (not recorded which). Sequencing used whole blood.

CDR3 protein: CASSVGLQETQYF. The CDR3 nucleotides read TGTGCCAGCAGCGTAGGGTTGCAAGAGACCCAGTACTTC. The rearrangement uses TRBV9 and TRBJ2-5, with D hard to call. The CDR3 loop spans 13 amino acids. Germline-derived CDR1 and CDR2 are SGDLS and YYNGEE. V lost 0 bases and J 2 bases, leaving 5 bases between the germline ends.